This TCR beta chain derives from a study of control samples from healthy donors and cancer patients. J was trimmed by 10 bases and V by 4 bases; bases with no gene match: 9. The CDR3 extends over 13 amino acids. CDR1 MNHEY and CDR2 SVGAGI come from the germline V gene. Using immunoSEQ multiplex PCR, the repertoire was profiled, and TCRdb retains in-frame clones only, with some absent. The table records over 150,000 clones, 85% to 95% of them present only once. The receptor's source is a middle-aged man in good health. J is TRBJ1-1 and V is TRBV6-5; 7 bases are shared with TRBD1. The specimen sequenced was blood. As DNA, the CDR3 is TGTGCCAGCAGTTTCCAGGGGGGCGCCGTAGCTTTCTTT. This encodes CASSFQGGAVAFF.